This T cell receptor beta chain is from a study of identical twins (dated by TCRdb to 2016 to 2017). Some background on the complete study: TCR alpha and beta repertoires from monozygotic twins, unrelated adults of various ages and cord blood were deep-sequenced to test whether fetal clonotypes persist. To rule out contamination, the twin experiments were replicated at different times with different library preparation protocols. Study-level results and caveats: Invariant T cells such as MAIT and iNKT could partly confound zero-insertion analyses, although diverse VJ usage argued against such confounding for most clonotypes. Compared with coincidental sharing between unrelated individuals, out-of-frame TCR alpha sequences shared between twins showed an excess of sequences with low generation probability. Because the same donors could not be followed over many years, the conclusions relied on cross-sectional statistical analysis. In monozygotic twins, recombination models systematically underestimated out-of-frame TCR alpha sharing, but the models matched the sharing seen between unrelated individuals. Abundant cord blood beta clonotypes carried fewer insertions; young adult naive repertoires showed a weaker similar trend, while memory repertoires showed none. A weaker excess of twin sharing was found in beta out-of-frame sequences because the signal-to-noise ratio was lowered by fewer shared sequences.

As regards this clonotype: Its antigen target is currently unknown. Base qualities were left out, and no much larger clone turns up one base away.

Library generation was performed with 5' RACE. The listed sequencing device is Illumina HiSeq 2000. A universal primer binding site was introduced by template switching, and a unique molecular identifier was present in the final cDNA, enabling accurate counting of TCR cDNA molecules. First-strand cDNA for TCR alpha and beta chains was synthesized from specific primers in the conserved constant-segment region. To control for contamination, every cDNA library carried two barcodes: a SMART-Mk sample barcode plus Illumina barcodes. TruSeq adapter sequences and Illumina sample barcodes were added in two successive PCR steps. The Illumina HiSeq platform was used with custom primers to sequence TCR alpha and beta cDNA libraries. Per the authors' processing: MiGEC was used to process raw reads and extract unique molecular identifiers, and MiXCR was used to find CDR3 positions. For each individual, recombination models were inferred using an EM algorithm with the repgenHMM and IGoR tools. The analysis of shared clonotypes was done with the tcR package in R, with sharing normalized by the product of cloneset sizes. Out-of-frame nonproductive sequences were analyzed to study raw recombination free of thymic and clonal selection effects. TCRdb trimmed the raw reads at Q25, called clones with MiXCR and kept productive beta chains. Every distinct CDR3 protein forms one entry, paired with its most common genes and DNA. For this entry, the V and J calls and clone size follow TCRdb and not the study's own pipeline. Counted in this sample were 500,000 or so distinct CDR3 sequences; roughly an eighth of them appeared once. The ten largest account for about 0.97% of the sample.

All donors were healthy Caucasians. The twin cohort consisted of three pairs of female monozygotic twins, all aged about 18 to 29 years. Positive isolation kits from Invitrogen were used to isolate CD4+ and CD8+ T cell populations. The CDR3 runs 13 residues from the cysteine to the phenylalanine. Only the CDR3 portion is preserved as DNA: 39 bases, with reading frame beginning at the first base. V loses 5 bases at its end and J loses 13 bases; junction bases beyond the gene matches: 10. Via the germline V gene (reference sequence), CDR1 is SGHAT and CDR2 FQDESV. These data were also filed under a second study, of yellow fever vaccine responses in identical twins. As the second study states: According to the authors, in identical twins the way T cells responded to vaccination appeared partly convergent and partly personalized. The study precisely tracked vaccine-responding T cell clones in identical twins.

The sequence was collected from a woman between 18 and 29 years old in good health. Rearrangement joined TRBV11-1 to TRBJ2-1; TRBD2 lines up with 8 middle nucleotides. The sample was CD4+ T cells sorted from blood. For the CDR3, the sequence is CASSPVTSGLQFF. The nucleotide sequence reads TGTGCCAGCAGCCCCGTAACTAGCGGCCTTCAGTTCTTC.